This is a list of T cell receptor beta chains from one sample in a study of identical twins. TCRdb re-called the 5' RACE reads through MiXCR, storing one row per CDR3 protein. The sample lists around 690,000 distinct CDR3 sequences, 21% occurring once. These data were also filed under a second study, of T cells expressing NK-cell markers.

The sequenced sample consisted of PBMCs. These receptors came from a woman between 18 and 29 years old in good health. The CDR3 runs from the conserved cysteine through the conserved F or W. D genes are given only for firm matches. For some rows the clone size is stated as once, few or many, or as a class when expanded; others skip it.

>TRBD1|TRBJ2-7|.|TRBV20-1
CSAPTHRGSYEQYF
TGCAGTGCTCCAACTCACAGGGGCTCCTACGAGCAGTACTTC
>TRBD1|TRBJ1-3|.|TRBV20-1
CSASPPGGSGNTIYF
TGCAGTGCTAGTCCCCCAGGGGGCTCTGGAAACACCATATATTTT
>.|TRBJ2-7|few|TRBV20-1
CSARDRFSTKSSYEQYF
TGCAGTGCTAGAGATAGGTTTAGTACAAAGAGCTCCTACGAGCAGTACTTC
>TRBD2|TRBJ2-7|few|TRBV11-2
CASSLRPGTRPLSFYEQYF
TGTGCCAGCAGCCTTCGACCCGGGACTAGGCCTCTTTCCTTCTACGAGCAGTACTTC
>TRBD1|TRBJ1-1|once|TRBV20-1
CSALKTGRTEAFF
TGCAGTGCGCTTAAGACAGGGAGGACTGAAGCTTTCTTT
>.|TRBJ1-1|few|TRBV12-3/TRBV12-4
CASTPGLGNTEAFF
TGTGCCAGCACGCCAGGCCTGGGGAACACTGAAGCTTTCTTT
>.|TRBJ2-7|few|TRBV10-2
CASSPDRPIGQYF
TGCGCCAGCAGCCCAGATCGACCCATCGGGCAGTACTTC
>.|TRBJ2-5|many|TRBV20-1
CSARGAGEETQYF
TGCAGTGCTAGAGGAGCAGGGGAAGAGACCCAGTACTTC
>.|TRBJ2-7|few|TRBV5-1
CASSLYVNEQYF
TGCGCCAGCAGCTTGTACGTCAACGAGCAGTACTTC
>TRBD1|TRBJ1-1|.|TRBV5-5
CASSLGTVGAFF
TGTGCCAGCAGCCTAGGGACAGTCGGGGCTTTCTTT
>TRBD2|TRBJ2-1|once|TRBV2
CASRGLTSGAYHYNEQFF
TGTGCCAGCAGGGGGCTGACTAGCGGGGCTTACCACTACAATGAGCAGTTCTTC
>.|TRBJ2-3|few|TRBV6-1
CASKETASTDTQYF
TGTGCCAGCAAGGAGACCGCGAGCACAGATACGCAGTATTTT
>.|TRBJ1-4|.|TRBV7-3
CASCRQGGEKLFF
TGTGCCAGCTGTCGTCAGGGCGGGGAAAAACTGTTTTTT
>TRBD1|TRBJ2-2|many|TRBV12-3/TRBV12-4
CASSPRTGEDTGELFF
TGTGCCAGCAGTCCACGGACAGGGGAAGACACCGGGGAGCTGTTTTTT
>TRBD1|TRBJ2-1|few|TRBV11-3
CASSFTGENEQFF
TGTGCCAGCAGCTTCACAGGGGAAAATGAGCAGTTCTTC
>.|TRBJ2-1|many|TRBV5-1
CASSLDPLYNEQFF
TGCGCCAGCAGCTTGGACCCGCTCTACAATGAGCAGTTCTTC
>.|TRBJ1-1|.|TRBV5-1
CASSPGTQTEAFF
TGCGCCAGCAGCCCCGGGACGCAAACTGAAGCTTTCTTT
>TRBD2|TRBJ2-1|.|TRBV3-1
CASSPSGAGHYNEQFF
TGTGCCAGCAGCCCATCGGGAGCGGGGCACTACAATGAGCAGTTCTTC
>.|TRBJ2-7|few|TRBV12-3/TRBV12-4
CASSQTRYYEQYF
TGTGCCAGCAGTCAGACACGGTACTACGAGCAGTACTTC
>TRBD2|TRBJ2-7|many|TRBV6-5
CASSYGLANEQYF
TGTGCCAGCAGTTACGGACTAGCAAACGAGCAGTACTTC
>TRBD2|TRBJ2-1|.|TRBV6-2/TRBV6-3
CASSGPGTTNYNEQFF
TGTGCCAGCAGTGGCCCCGGGACTACGAATTACAATGAGCAGTTCTTC
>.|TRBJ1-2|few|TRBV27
CASSPSASGGYTF
TGTGCCAGCAGCCCATCCGCCAGCGGTGGCTACACCTTC
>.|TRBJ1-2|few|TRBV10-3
CATRQQVDYGYTF
TGTGCCACTCGACAGCAGGTCGACTATGGCTACACCTTC
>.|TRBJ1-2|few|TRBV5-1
CASSWRQDGTYGYTF
TGCGCCAGCAGCTGGAGACAGGATGGGACCTATGGCTACACCTTC
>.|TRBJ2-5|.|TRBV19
CASSPAVLLAETQYF
TGTGCCAGTAGCCCCGCTGTGCTTCTTGCCGAGACCCAGTACTTC
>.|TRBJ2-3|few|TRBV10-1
CASSRTITDTQYF
TGCGCCAGCAGTCGGACTATCACAGATACGCAGTATTTT
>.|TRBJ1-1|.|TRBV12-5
CASGLLPGTEAFF
TGTGCTAGTGGTTTGCTCCCGGGGACAGAAGCTTTCTTT
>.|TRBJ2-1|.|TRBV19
CASRTGWGKINVEQFF
TGTGCCAGTCGCACAGGGTGGGGAAAGATCAATGTTGAGCAGTTCTTC
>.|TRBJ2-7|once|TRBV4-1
CASSPGYSGAYEQYF
TGCGCCAGCAGCCCTGGATATAGCGGAGCCTACGAGCAGTACTTC
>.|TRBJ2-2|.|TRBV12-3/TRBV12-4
CASSPGTATGELFF
TGTGCCAGCAGTCCCGGGACTGCTACCGGGGAGCTGTTTTTT
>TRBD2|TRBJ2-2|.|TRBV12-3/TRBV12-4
CASSPSGRGTGELFF
TGTGCCAGCAGTCCTAGCGGGAGAGGCACCGGGGAGCTGTTTTTT
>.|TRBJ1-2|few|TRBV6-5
CASSFSGTPRPGYTF
TGTGCCAGCAGCTTCTCCGGGACCCCGCGGCCTGGCTACACCTTC
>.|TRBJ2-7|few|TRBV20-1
CSARGLGEQYF
TGCAGTGCCCGCGGTCTGGGCGAGCAGTACTTC
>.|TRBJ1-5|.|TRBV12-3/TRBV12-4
CASSERVNYNQPQHF
TGTGCCAGCAGCGAAAGGGTCAACTACAATCAGCCCCAGCATTTT
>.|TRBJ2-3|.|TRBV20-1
CSARANTGPADTQYF
TGCAGTGCTAGAGCCAACACGGGGCCCGCAGATACGCAGTATTTT